The entry below describes one TCR beta chain. Its antigen is undetermined. These data belong to a study of cytomegalovirus exposure and HLA in healthy donors. Background on the study: Roughly 85 million unique TCRs from HLA-typed donors made up an early data release.

This CDR3 has 13 residues. The V gene end was trimmed by 6 bases and the J gene end by 4 bases; junction bases not matched to a gene: 5. The V gene's germline CDR1 is MRHNA and CDR2 SNTAGT. Study conclusions and caveats: In a later analysis, a genetic analysis reported fewer productive-TCR N-insertions in an Asian-associated ancestry cluster than the cohort average. Reported results showed that the classifier diagnosed cytomegalovirus status with high specificity and sensitivity. Confirmation was obtained in vitro that a few CMV-associated chains are specific for CMV antigens.

The PCR contained 60 Vbeta and 13 Jbeta primers. Sequencing was performed with immunoSEQ multiplex PCR; in TCRdb, only in-frame clones are kept and a portion is missing. The sample comprises about 160,000 clones, approximately 81% of which are singletons, and 1% rests with the top ten. Input material: PBMCs. V is TRBV6-4 and J is TRBJ1-1; 7 nucleotides agree with TRBD1. The sequence derives from a boy between 2 and 10 years old in good health and CMV-seronegative. CDR3 sequence: CASRTHRGTEAFF. The CDR3 nucleotides are TGTGCCAGCAGGACCCACAGGGGCACTGAAGCTTTCTTT.